This TCR beta chain was captured by sequencing in a study of blood T cell repertoires in COVID-19. Produced via immunoSEQ multiplex PCR; TCRdb's table is partial and in-frame only. The sample consists of approximately 110,000 clones, about 90% of them appearing once. CDR3 length: 11 amino acids. Germline assignment: CDR1 MNHEY and CDR2 SMNVEV (reference sequence). V was pared by 8 bases and J by 4 bases, with 9 bases between. This clone has just one count. Sequencing was carried out using peripheral blood. V and J are TRBV27 and TRBJ2-7, with a weak D call TRBD2 (6 bases). This TCR came from a woman aged 50 to 65 with active or convalescent COVID-19. The CDR3, as DNA: TGTGCCAGCGGGGGGTTGTACGAGCAGTACTTC. Its protein product is CASGGLYEQYF.